These T cell receptor beta chains were read from a single sample in a study of T cells in Graves' hyperthyroidism and ophthalmopathy. TCRdb passed the multiplex PCR reads through MiXCR, listing each CDR3 protein once. The sample includes roughly 380,000 distinct CDR3 sequences, approximately 15% of them seen just once. Sequenced input: blood. These receptor sequences come from a woman in her sixties with Graves' hyperthyroidism. The CDR3 runs from the conserved cysteine through the conserved F or W. Each record gives: J gene, V gene, CDR3 protein.

J: TRBJ1-6
V: TRBV5-5
CDR3: CASSLGPASGHSPLHF

J: TRBJ2-5
V: TRBV30
CDR3: CAWSVLNRLGETQYF

J: TRBJ1-1
V: TRBV30
CDR3: CAWSWGENTEAFF

J: TRBJ2-3
V: TRBV20-1
CDR3: CSATGLAGGPRTDTQYF

J: TRBJ2-1
V: TRBV13
CDR3: CASSSRTSGSYNEQFF

J: TRBJ1-2
V: TRBV24-1
CDR3: CATAPEGSNYGYTF

J: TRBJ2-3
V: TRBV3-1
CDR3: CASSQTEDTQYF

J: TRBJ1-2
V: TRBV7-9
CDR3: CASSPKRLSLISGYTF

J: TRBJ2-2
V: TRBV12-3/TRBV12-4
CDR3: CASSVLEELFF

J: TRBJ1-1
V: TRBV27
CDR3: CASSGKQGGTEAFF

J: TRBJ2-1
V: TRBV28
CDR3: CASSPGTSGPRASGNEQFF